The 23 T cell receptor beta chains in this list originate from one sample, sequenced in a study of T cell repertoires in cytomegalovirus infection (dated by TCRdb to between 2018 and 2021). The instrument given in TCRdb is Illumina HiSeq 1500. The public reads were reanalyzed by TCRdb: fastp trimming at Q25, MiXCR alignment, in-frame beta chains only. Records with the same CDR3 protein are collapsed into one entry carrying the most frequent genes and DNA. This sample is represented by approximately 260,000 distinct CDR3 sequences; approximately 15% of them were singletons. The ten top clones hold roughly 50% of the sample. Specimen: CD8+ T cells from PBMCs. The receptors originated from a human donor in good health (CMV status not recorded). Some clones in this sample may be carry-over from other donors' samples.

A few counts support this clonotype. The CDR3 coding sequence is TGTGCCATCAGTGGTTGGCAGGGGGCTACCTACGAGCAGTACTTC. Its protein is CAISGWQGATYEQYF. This chain links TRBV10-3 with TRBJ2-7, with 8 bases that match TRBD1. This CDR3 has 15 amino acids. The trim removed 4 bases at V and 2 bases at J, leaving 7 bases unmatched. Per the germline V gene, CDR1 is ENHRY and CDR2 is SYGVKD.

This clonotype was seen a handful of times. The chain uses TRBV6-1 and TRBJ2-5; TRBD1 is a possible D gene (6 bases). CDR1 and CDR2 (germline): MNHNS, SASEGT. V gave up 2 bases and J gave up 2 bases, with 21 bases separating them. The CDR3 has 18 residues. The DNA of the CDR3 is TGTGCCAGCAGTGAAATGAAGCGCACCGGGACAAGACAAGAGACCCAGTACTTC. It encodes CASSEMKRTGTRQETQYF.

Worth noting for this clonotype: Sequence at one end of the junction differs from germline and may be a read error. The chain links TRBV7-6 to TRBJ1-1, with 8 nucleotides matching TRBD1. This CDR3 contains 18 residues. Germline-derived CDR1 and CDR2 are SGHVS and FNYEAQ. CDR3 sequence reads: CANSFNYGTGTGSTEAFF. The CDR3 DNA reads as TGTGCCAACAGCTTCAACTATGGGACAGGAACGGGAAGCACTGAAGCTTTCTTT.

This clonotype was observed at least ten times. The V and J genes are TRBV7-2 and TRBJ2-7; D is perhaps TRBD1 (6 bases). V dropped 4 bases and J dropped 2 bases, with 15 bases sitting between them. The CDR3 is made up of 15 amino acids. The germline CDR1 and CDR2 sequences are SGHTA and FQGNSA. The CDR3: CASSSIQGHPYEQYF. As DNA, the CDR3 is TGTGCCAGCAGCTCTATACAGGGTCACCCCTACGAGCAGTACTTC.

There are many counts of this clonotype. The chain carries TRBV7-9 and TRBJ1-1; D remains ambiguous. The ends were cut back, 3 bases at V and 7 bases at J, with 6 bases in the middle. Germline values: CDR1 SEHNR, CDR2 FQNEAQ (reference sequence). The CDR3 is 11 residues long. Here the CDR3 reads CASSLLNEAFF. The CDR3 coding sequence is TGTGCCAGCAGCTTGCTCAATGAAGCTTTCTTT.

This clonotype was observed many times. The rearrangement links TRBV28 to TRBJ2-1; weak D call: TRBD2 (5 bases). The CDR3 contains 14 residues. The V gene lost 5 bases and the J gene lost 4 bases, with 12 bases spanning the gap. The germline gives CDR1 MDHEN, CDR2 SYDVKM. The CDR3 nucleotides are TGTGCCAGCAGTCTAGGGAGTTCGTACAATGAGCAGTTCTTC. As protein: CASSLGSSYNEQFF.

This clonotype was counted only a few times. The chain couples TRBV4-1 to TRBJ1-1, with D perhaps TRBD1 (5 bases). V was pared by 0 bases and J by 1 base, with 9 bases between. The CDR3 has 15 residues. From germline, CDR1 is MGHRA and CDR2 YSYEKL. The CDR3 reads CASSQDTRGNTEAFF. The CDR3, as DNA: TGCGCCAGCAGCCAAGATACGAGGGGGAACACTGAAGCTTTCTTT.

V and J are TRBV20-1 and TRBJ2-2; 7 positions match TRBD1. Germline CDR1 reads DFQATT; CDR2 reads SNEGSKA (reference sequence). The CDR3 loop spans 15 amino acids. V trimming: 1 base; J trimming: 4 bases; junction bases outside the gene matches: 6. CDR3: CSARGRDRTTGELFF. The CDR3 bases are TGCAGTGCTAGAGGCCGGGACAGAACCACCGGGGAGCTGTTTTTT.

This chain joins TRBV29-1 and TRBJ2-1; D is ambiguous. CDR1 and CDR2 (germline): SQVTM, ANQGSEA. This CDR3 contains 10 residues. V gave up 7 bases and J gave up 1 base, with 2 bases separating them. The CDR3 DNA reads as TGCAGCGCGTCCTACAATGAGCAGTTCTTC. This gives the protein CSASYNEQFF.

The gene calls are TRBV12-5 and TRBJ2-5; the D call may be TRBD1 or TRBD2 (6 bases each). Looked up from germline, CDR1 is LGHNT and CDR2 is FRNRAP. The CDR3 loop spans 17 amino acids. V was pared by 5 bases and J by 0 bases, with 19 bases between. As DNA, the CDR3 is TGTGCTAGTGGTCGGGGGAGAGGACAGTGGGACCAAGAGACCCAGTACTTC. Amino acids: CASGRGRGQWDQETQYF.

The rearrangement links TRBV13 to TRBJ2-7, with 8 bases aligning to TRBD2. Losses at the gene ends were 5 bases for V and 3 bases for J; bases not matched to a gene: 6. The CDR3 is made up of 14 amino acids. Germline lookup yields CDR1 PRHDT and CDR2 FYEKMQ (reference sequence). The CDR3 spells CASSIRGGFYEQYF. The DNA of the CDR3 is TGTGCCAGCAGCATACGGGGGGGGTTCTACGAGCAGTACTTC.

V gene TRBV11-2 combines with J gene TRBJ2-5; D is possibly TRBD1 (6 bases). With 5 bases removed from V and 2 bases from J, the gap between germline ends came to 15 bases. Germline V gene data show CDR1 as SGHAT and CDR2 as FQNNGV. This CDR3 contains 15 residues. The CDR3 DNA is TGTGCCAGCAGCAAATCCGGACAGTCACAAGAGACCCAGTACTTC. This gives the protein CASSKSGQSQETQYF.

CDR3 sequence reads: CASSQLVNTEAFF. The CDR3 bases are TGTGCCAGCAGCCAATTAGTGAACACTGAAGCTTTCTTT. This chain joins TRBV14 and TRBJ1-1; D ambiguous. Germline loops: CDR1 SGHDN, CDR2 FVKESK. CDR3 length equals 13 residues. The germline V and J ends were trimmed by 2 bases and 0 bases, with 4 bases remaining between them.

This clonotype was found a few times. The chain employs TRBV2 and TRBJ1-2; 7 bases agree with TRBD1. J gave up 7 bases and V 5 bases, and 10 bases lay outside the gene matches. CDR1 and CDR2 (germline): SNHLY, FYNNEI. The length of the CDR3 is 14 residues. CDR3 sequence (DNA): TGTGCCAGCAGTTCGCGGACAGGAATGGGTGGCTACACCTTC. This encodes CASSSRTGMGGYTF.

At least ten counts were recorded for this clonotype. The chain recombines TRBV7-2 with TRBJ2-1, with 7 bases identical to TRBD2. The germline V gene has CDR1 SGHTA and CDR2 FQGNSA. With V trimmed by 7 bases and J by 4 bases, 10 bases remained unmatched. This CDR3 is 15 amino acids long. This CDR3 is CASTIGPGLYNEQFF. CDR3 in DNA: TGTGCCAGCACTATAGGGCCGGGACTATACAATGAGCAGTTCTTC.

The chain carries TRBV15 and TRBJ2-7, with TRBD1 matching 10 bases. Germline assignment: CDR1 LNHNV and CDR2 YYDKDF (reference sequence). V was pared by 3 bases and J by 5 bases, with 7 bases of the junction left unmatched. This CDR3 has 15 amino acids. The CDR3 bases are TGTGCCACCAGCAGGGAACCCGGGACAGGGGACGAGCAGTACTTC. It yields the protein CATSREPGTGDEQYF.

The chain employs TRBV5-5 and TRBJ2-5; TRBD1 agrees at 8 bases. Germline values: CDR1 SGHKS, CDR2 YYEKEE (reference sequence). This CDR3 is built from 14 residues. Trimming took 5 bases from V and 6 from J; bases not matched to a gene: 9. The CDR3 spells CASSLVQGAQTQYF. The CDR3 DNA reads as TGTGCCAGCAGTCTGGTCCAGGGGGCGCAGACCCAGTACTTC.

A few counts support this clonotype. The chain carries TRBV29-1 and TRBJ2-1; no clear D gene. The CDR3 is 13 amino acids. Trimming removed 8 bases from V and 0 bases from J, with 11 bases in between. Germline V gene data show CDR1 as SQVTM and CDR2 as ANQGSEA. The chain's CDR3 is CSFLFPSYNEQFF. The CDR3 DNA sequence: TGCAGCTTTTTATTCCCCTCCTACAATGAGCAGTTCTTC.

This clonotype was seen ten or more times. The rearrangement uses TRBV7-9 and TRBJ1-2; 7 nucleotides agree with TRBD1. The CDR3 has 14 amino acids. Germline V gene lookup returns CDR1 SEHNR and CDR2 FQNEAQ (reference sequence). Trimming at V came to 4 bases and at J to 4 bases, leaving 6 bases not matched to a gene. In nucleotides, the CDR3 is TGTGCCAGCAGCTCCTCGGACAGGATCTATGGCTACACCTTC. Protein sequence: CASSSSDRIYGYTF.

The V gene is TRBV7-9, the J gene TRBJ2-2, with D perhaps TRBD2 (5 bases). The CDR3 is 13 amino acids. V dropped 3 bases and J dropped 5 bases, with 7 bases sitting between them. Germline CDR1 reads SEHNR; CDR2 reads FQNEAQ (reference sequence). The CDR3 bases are TGTGCCAGCAGCTTTTGGGAGACCGGGGAGCTGTTTTTT. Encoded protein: CASSFWETGELFF.

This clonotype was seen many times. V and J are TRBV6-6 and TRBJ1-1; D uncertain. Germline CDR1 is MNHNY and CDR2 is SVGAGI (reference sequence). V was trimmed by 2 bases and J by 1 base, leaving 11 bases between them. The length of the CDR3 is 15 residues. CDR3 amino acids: CASSYTGGGNTEAFF. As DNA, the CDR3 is TGTGCCAGCAGTTACACCGGTGGTGGGAACACTGAAGCTTTCTTT.

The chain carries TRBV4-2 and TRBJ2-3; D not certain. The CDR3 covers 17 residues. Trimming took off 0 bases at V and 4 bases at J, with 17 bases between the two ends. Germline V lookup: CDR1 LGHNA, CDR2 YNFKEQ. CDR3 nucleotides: TGTGCCAGCAGCCAAGATATCAGTTTAGAGGTTCCAGATACGCAGTATTTT. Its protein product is CASSQDISLEVPDTQYF.

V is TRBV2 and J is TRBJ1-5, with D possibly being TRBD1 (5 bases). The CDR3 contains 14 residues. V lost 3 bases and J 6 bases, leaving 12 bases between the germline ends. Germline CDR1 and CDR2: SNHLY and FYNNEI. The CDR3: CASSDGGSLQPQHF. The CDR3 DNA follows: TGTGCCAGCAGTGATGGGGGGAGCCTTCAGCCCCAGCATTTT.